The clone carrying this T cell receptor beta chain was counted many times. The antigen is not known. The data belong to a study of neurological immune-mediated disorders. Study conclusions and caveats: The most TCR clonal expansion was seen in HTLV-1-associated myelopathy, whereas the least was seen in multiple sclerosis, below the level in healthy controls. TCR-beta repertoires seemed private in all groups, with no expanded CDR3 amino acid sequences shared.

Germline V gene sequence: CDR1 SGHTA, CDR2 FQGNSA. The CDR3 extends over 14 amino acids. Deletions cut 1 base from V and 5 bases from J, with 12 bases between. The authors produced cDNA by 5'RACE using 10-nucleotide random UMIs. TCRdb reanalysed the 5' RACE reads using MiXCR and keeps one entry per CDR3 protein. The data show more than 75,000 distinct CDR3 sequences, 9% to 12% seen once. Healthy controls consisted of blood bank volunteers in Maryland, USA. The sample taken for sequencing was PBMCs. The V and J genes are TRBV7-2 and TRBJ2-7; a possible D gene is TRBD2 (7 bases). The sequence derives from a man aged 40-55 years in good health. The CDR3 spells CASSLDGGRDEQYF. CDR3 coding DNA: TGTGCCAGCAGCTTAGACGGGGGGCGGGACGAGCAGTACTTC.